These T cell receptor beta chains were read from a single sample in a study of cytomegalovirus exposure and HLA in healthy donors. Some clones are missing from TCRdb's copy, which holds only in-frame ones; the method was immunoSEQ multiplex PCR. The top ten clones hold less than 4.5% of a sample with tens of thousands of clones, 77% of them seen once. Specimen: PBMCs. Receptors originate from a man aged 25 to 45 in good health and CMV-seronegative. Each CDR3 is given with its conserved first and last residue. The D gene is left open where the match is weak. Clone size, where shown, is once, few, many, or a class for clones that have expanded.

J: TRBJ2-3; D: TRBD2; V: TRBV7-6; size: -; CDR3: CASSSRLAGGSTDTQYF; DNA: TGTGCCAGCAGCTCTAGACTAGCGGGGGGGAGCACAGATACGCAGTATTTT
J: TRBJ1-2; D: TRBD1; V: TRBV6-6; size: -; CDR3: CASSRDRGTLYGYTF; DNA: TGTGCCAGCAGTCGGGACAGGGGGACCCTCTATGGCTACACCTTC
J: TRBJ1-6; D: -; V: TRBV7-9; size: once; CDR3: CASSFPIRDKDSPLHF; DNA: TGTGCCAGCAGCTTCCCTATCAGGGATAAGGATTCACCCCTCCACTTT
J: TRBJ2-1; D: -; V: TRBV9; size: -; CDR3: CASSPSGTYNEQFF; DNA: TGTGCCAGCAGCCCCAGCGGTACCTACAATGAGCAGTTCTTC
J: TRBJ2-3; D: TRBD1; V: TRBV11-2; size: -; CDR3: CASSLSRGRADTQYF; DNA: TGTGCCAGCAGCTTGTCCAGGGGGCGAGCAGATACGCAGTATTTT
J: TRBJ2-3; D: TRBD2; V: TRBV28; size: -; CDR3: CASRPRTGTSGTDTQYF; DNA: TGTGCCAGCAGACCCCGAACCGGGACTAGCGGCACAGATACGCAGTATTTT
J: TRBJ2-1; D: TRBD2; V: TRBV7-6; size: -; CDR3: CASSLATSDPNEQFF; DNA: TGTGCCAGCAGCTTAGCGACTAGCGACCCTAATGAGCAGTTCTTC
J: TRBJ2-2; D: -; V: TRBV7-2; size: few; CDR3: CASSLGMNTGELFF; DNA: TGTGCCAGCAGCCTCGGGATGAACACCGGGGAGCTGTTTTTT
J: TRBJ2-1; D: TRBD2; V: TRBV29-1; size: few; CDR3: CSVAGGLAVYNEQFF; DNA: TGCAGCGTTGCAGGCGGACTAGCGGTCTACAATGAGCAGTTCTTC
J: TRBJ2-1; D: TRBD2; V: TRBV29-1; size: -; CDR3: CSVETSGMYNEQFF; DNA: TGCAGCGTTGAAACTAGCGGGATGTACAATGAGCAGTTCTTC
J: TRBJ2-1; D: -; V: TRBV9; size: -; CDR3: CASSVDSGAYNEQFF; DNA: TGTGCCAGCAGCGTGGACAGTGGGGCCTACAATGAGCAGTTCTTC
J: TRBJ1-3; D: -; V: TRBV5-5; size: few; CDR3: CASSLDGYSGNTIYF; DNA: TGTGCCAGCAGCTTGGACGGGTATTCTGGAAACACCATATATTTT
J: TRBJ1-2; D: TRBD1; V: TRBV18; size: -; CDR3: CASSPRDRGSYGYTF; DNA: TGTGCCAGCTCACCGCGGGACAGGGGTAGCTATGGCTACACCTTC
J: TRBJ1-1; D: -; V: TRBV19; size: -; CDR3: CASSIKIQMNTEAFF; DNA: TGTGCCAGTAGTATCAAGATTCAGATGAACACTGAAGCTTTCTTT
J: TRBJ1-1; D: -; V: TRBV7-9; size: few; CDR3: CASSWGGTLNTEAFF; DNA: TGTGCCAGCAGCTGGGGGGGGACATTGAACACTGAAGCTTTCTTT
J: TRBJ2-7; D: TRBD1; V: TRBV5-1; size: few; CDR3: CASSFEGQSGEQYF; DNA: TGCGCCAGCAGCTTTGAGGGACAGTCGGGAGAGCAGTACTTC
J: TRBJ1-5; D: -; V: TRBV28; size: -; CDR3: CASTLRYRVNQPQHF; DNA: TGTGCCAGCACCCTACGGTACAGGGTAAATCAGCCCCAGCATTTT
J: TRBJ2-5; D: -; V: TRBV27; size: -; CDR3: CASRGAGVGQETQYF; DNA: TGTGCCAGCAGGGGGGCAGGGGTTGGACAAGAGACCCAGTACTTC
J: TRBJ2-7; D: -; V: TRBV7-9; size: -; CDR3: CASSLVGEQREQYF; DNA: TGTGCCAGCAGCTTAGTCGGGGAACAACGCGAGCAGTACTTC
J: TRBJ2-2; D: TRBD2; V: TRBV5-1; size: -; CDR3: CASSFGSSGANTGELFF; DNA: TGCGCCAGCAGCTTTGGTTCTAGCGGAGCGAACACCGGGGAGCTGTTTTTT